This T cell receptor beta chain was captured in a study of T cell responses to AZD1222 COVID-19 vaccine (dated by TCRdb to the early 2020s). Turning to the overall study: A total of more than 230 trial participants underwent TCR sequencing, of whom around 200 received two doses of AZD1222 and some 26 received two doses of the MenACWY control vaccine. Trial participants were enrolled into age subgroups of 18-55, 56-69 and 70-plus years, which contained around 140, 26 and 57 TCR-sequenced participants, respectively. The research as a whole found: The vaccine-associated CD4 TCRs covered the entire spike protein, and the dominant responses fell in regions 160-218 and 743-854. Most participants were white British and females outnumbered males, and the authors suggested that clonal diversity may have been underestimated. Nearly half of unique spike-specific TCRs reportedly recognized epitopes outside regions mutated in the B.1.351 and B.1.1.7 variants. No day 14 peak-response samples were available, so repertoires were characterized only after the peak T cell response. Conclusions about previously exposed vaccinees are limited because only six or seven AZD1222 recipients were SARS-CoV-2 seropositive at baseline. After two AZD1222 doses, spike-specific TCR breadth and depth were significantly higher than at day 0 and than in MenACWY recipients. The 56-69-year group was small, and its depth increase did not reach significance, likely because of low power.

The CDR3 regions of human TCRbeta chains were analyzed by immunosequencing. The published analysis was carried out like this. Repertoire TCRs were checked for matches against a reference library of SARS-CoV-2-specific TCRs that had been generated using the MIRA antigen-specificity platform. Breadth was defined as the fraction of unique TCRs that were SARS-CoV-2-associated. Depth was defined as the fraction of total T cells that were SARS-CoV-2-associated. Each spike-specific TCR was assigned to its reactive spike region and to a CD4 or CD8 class using the MIRA data. Log10-transformed breadth and depth values were compared by one-way ANOVA with Sidak's multiple comparisons tests. Here the immuneACCESS table is served through TCRdb, limited to in-frame sequences with V and J called. Missing clones are a known gap in these copies; in checked studies unresolved V genes cover under half, and the rest lacks a known reason. The V and J calls and the clone size are those of that table, but D and trimming were determined from the DNA. The sample includes about 100,000 clones, with approximately 87% observed a single time. The biggest ten clones account for 4.2% of the sample.

The CDR3 holds 16 amino acids from the cysteine to the phenylalanine. Just CDR3 DNA is preserved here, 48 bases in frame from base 1. In the germline V gene, CDR1 corresponds to KGHDR and CDR2 to SFDVKD. Deletion took 10 bases off V and 10 bases off J, with a span of 25 bases between the germline ends. Comments on this clone: It has no known antigen specificity. No much larger clone exists at a distance of one base, and base qualities are not known.

The sample's time point, from its label and the paper: baseline before first vaccination. The treatment or condition label here, explained by the study, means: meningococcal conjugate vaccine given as trial control. Vaccinee samples came from UK trials COV001 and COV002, including a single-blind randomized controlled phase 2/3 trial of AZD1222 (ChAdOx1 nCoV-19) in healthy adults. For TCRbeta chain sequencing, PBMC samples from trial participants were taken at day 0 and at day 28 after the second dose. The source is an adult in good health. Sequenced material: peripheral blood, taken on day 0 of MenACWY control vaccination. The chain joins TRBV24-1 to TRBJ1-6; a tentative D match to TRBD1 spans 6 bases. Read as DNA, the sequence is TGTGCCACAAGAGTACTTAGTGGGGGGCGCGGGTCACCCCTCCACTTT. This codes for CATRVLSGGRGSPLHF.